These 22 T cell receptor beta chains came from one sample sequenced in a study of Ad26.COV2.S vaccination and SARS-CoV-2 variants. As to treatment: roughly 19 received Ad26.COV2.S at low or high dose, single or two shots; 5 received placebo; per-sample allocation not given. All samples were drawn on day 63, counting from the first vaccine or placebo injection. The method was immunoSEQ multiplex PCR; TCRdb's version includes in-frame clones alone and lacks a portion of them. This table holds roughly 240,000 clones, 88% found once. The source was peripheral blood, collected in a trial of Ad26.COV2.S vaccine versus placebo. The source is a person between 18 and 59 years old who received the Ad26.COV2.S COVID-19 vaccine or a placebo.

The J gene is TRBJ2-7, the V gene TRBV19; 11 bases map to TRBD2. Germline CDR1 reads LNHDA; CDR2 reads SQIVND (reference sequence). V lost 6 bases and J lost 5; bases outside the gene matches: 12. The CDR3 runs to 16 residues. CDR3 DNA sequence: TGTGCCAGTAGGGATACAACTAGCGGGAGTTGGCACGAGCAGTACTTC. It encodes CASRDTTSGSWHEQYF.

This clone has just one count. The chain uses TRBV5-1 and TRBJ1-1; D perhaps matches TRBD1 (5 bases). The ends were cut back, 0 bases at V and 1 base at J, with 10 bases in the middle. This CDR3 contains 15 residues. Germline V gene sequence: CDR1 SGHRS, CDR2 YFSETQ. The CDR3 reads CASSLVGGANTEAFF. The CDR3 DNA follows: TGCGCCAGCAGCTTGGTCGGAGGGGCGAACACTGAAGCTTTCTTT.

The CDR3 DNA is TGTGCCAGCAGTTCACGACAGGGAACAGATACGCAGTATTTT. It yields the protein CASSSRQGTDTQYF. V gene TRBV6-5 combines with J gene TRBJ2-3; 7 nucleotides agree with TRBD1. The trim removed 4 bases at V and 3 bases at J, leaving 4 bases unmatched. This CDR3 spans 14 amino acids. Germline V lookup: CDR1 MNHEY, CDR2 SVGAGI.

The CDR3 sequence is CASSSGTRIVNEQFF. CDR3 DNA sequence: TGTGCCAGCAGCAGCGGGACTAGGATAGTAAATGAGCAGTTCTTC. The chain joins TRBV7-2 to TRBJ2-1; TRBD2 agrees at 8 bases. The V gene end was trimmed by 5 bases and the J gene end by 7 bases; junction bases not matched to a gene: 10. CDR3 length: 15 residues. CDR1 SGHTA and CDR2 FQGNSA come from the germline V gene.

J is TRBJ1-3 and V is TRBV10-2; D not certain. V was cut by 8 bases and J by 9 bases, with 8 bases left in between. The CDR3 totals 10 residues. Germline CDR1 is WSHSY and CDR2 is SAAADI. In nucleotides, the CDR3 is TGCGCCAGCGGGGAGGGCACCATATATTTT. Its protein is CASGEGTIYF.

The chain has TRBV3-1 (or the pseudogene TRBV3-2) and TRBJ2-2, with 8 bases identical to TRBD2. Trimming cost V 8 bases and J 1 base; bases outside gene matches: 3. This CDR3 is built from 14 residues. CDR1 is LGHDT and CDR2 is YNNKEL in the germline V gene (reference sequence). CDR3 nucleotides: TGTGCCAGCTCGAGCGGGGGGAACACCGGGGAGCTGTTTTTT. It is translated as CASSSGGNTGELFF.

The rearrangement uses TRBV5-6 and TRBJ2-7; 14 bases line up with TRBD2. The germline V gene has CDR1 SGHDT and CDR2 YYEEEE. The J segment lost 2 bases and the V segment lost 4 bases, leaving 2 bases of the junction unmatched. The CDR3 extends over 15 amino acids. The CDR3 nucleotides read TGTGCCAGCAGCCGACTAGCGGGAGGGACCTACGAGCAGTACTTC. This gives the protein CASSRLAGGTYEQYF.

The chain links TRBV4-1 to TRBJ1-5, with D possibly being TRBD1 (5 bases). The CDR3 loop spans 15 amino acids. In germline, CDR1 is MGHRA, CDR2 YSYEKL. V lost 7 bases and J lost 6, with 19 bases in between. CDR3 protein: CASTLSLTEVQPQHF. CDR3 nucleotides: TGCGCCAGCACCCTATCACTGACAGAGGTTCAGCCCCAGCATTTT.

Written as DNA, the CDR3 is TGTGCCAGCAGTTTAGTAGCGGGCCATGAGCAGTTCTTC. Its protein product is CASSLVAGHEQFF. The rearrangement links TRBV12-3 or TRBV12-4 to TRBJ2-1; 7 bases agree with TRBD2. This CDR3 has 13 amino acids. V was pared by 1 base and J by 8 bases, with 2 bases of the junction left unmatched.

The V and J genes are TRBV6-2 or TRBV6-3 and TRBJ2-7; 13 bases line up with TRBD2. CDR1 is MNHEY and CDR2 is SVGEGT in the germline V gene. With V trimmed by 5 bases and J by 3 bases, 10 bases remained unmatched. CDR3 length: 17 amino acids. CDR3 nucleotides: TGTGCCAGCAGTCCCCATGGGACTAGCGGGATGTTCTACGAGCAGTACTTC. Amino acids: CASSPHGTSGMFYEQYF.

The chain carries TRBV29-1 and TRBJ1-5; TRBD1 agrees at 10 bases. Unmatched junction bases numbered 6, after V lost 7 bases and J lost 6 bases. The CDR3 runs to 13 residues. The germline CDR1 and CDR2 sequences are SQVTM and ANQGSEA. The chain's CDR3 is CSAGTGVGQPQHF. CDR3 nucleotides: TGCAGCGCTGGGACAGGGGTTGGTCAGCCCCAGCATTTT.

This sequence joins TRBV3-1 (or the pseudogene TRBV3-2) and TRBJ2-7; D unresolved. The CDR3 extends over 14 amino acids. Germline lookup yields CDR1 LGHDT and CDR2 YNNKEL (reference sequence). Trimming took 1 base from V and 2 from J, leaving 9 bases between them. CDR3 amino acids: CASSQGASPYEQYF. CDR3 bases: TGTGCCAGCAGCCAAGGGGCCAGTCCCTACGAGCAGTACTTC.

The rearrangement uses TRBV3-1 (or the pseudogene TRBV3-2) and TRBJ1-5; a weak D match, TRBD1 (5 bases). The CDR3 consists of 16 residues. With 0 bases removed from V and 2 bases from J, the gap between germline ends came to 11 bases. CDR1 is LGHDT and CDR2 is YNNKEL in the germline V gene (reference sequence). CDR3 region: CASSQERGGGNQPQHF. CDR3 nucleotide sequence: TGTGCCAGCAGCCAAGAGAGGGGCGGCGGCAATCAGCCCCAGCATTTT.

The gene calls are TRBV28 and TRBJ2-7, with TRBD1 matching 7 bases. Trimming at V came to 5 bases and at J to 4 bases, leaving 11 bases not matched to a gene. CDR1 and CDR2 from the germline V gene are MDHEN and SYDVKM. The CDR3 sequence is 15 residues long. Here the CDR3 reads CASSKKKPQGYEQYF. The CDR3 region has the DNA TGTGCCAGCAGTAAAAAAAAACCACAGGGGTACGAGCAGTACTTC.

The rearrangement uses TRBV23-1 and TRBJ1-5; the D is unclear. TRBV23-1 is recorded as an ORF, its role being uncertain. CDR3 length equals 13 residues. V dropped 7 bases and J dropped 4 bases, with 11 bases sitting between them. CDR3 sequence reads: CASIRWWNQPQHF. The CDR3 DNA reads as TGCGCCAGCATAAGGTGGTGGAATCAGCCCCAGCATTTT.

The chain joins TRBV28 to TRBJ1-5, with D possibly TRBD1 on 5 matching bases. V was shortened by 5 bases and J by 11 bases, with 16 bases between the two germline ends. CDR3 length: 13 amino acids. CDR1 MDHEN and CDR2 SYDVKM come from the germline V gene. CDR3 amino acids: CASSPPQGWAQHF. In DNA, the CDR3 is TGTGCCAGCAGTCCCCCCCAGGGTTGGGCCCAGCATTTT. The full variable domain, in which reference TRBV28 and TRBJ1-5 provide the parts outside the CDR3, is DVKVTQSSRYLVKRTGEKVFLECVQDMDHENMFWYRQDPGLGLRLIYFSYDVKMKEKGDIPEGYSVSREKKERFSLILESASTNQTSMYLCASSPPQGWAQHFGDGTRLSIL.

J is TRBJ2-1 and V is TRBV19; D might be TRBD1 (6 bases). Germline CDR1 LNHDA, CDR2 SQIVND (reference sequence). The CDR3 length is 12 residues. Between the trimmed V and J ends, which lost 10 bases and 10 bases, there was a span of 17 bases. The DNA of the CDR3 is TGTGCCACCGAACGCAGGGGCGAGGAGCAGTTCTTC. It translates to CATERRGEEQFF. Combining the CDR3 with reference TRBV19 and TRBJ2-1 gives the whole variable domain DGGITQSPKYLFRKEGQNVTLSCEQNLNHDAMYWYRQDPGQGLRLIYYSQIVNDFQKGDIAEGYSVSREKKESFPLTVTSAQKNPTAFYLCATERRGEEQFFGPGTRLTVL.

V is TRBV19 and J is TRBJ2-7; tentatively, D is TRBD1 (6 bases). Trimming removed 4 bases at V and 2 bases at J, with 12 bases between. Germline V gene lookup returns CDR1 LNHDA and CDR2 SQIVND (reference sequence). This CDR3 spans 14 amino acids. In DNA form, the CDR3 reads TGTGCCAGTAGTACCCGGACAGACCCCTACGAGCAGTACTTC. As protein: CASSTRTDPYEQYF. Variable domain in full (rest from reference TRBV19 and TRBJ2-7): DGGITQSPKYLFRKEGQNVTLSCEQNLNHDAMYWYRQDPGQGLRLIYYSQIVNDFQKGDIAEGYSVSREKKESFPLTVTSAQKNPTAFYLCASSTRTDPYEQYFGPGTRLTVT.

The chain couples TRBV6-5 to TRBJ1-5, with D perhaps TRBD1 (6 bases). Germline lookup yields CDR1 MNHEY and CDR2 SVGAGI. The germline V and J ends were trimmed by 4 bases and 5 bases, with 12 bases remaining between them. The CDR3 consists of 14 residues. CDR3 protein: CASSSGGIDQPQHF. CDR3 coding DNA: TGTGCCAGCAGTTCGGGGGGCATCGATCAGCCCCAGCATTTT.

This chain uses TRBV5-6 with TRBJ1-1, with a possible D match to TRBD1 (5 bases). The V gene's germline CDR1 is SGHDT and CDR2 YYEEEE. CDR3 size: 13 residues. Trimming cost V 0 bases and J 10 bases, with 13 bases left between them. The chain's CDR3 is CASSLVTAGGAFF. CDR3 nucleotide sequence: TGTGCCAGCAGCTTGGTGACAGCCGGGGGAGCTTTCTTT.

The table lists this clone with a few counts. The rearrangement joins TRBV6-5 to TRBJ2-2; perhaps TRBD2 as D (5 bases). The CDR3 extends over 15 amino acids. Trimming cost V 7 bases and J 2 bases, with 14 bases left between them. CDR1 and CDR2 from the germline V gene are MNHEY and SVGAGI. DNA of the CDR3: TGTGCCAGCATTCGCCCCGGAGGAAACACCGGGGAGCTGTTTTTT. Translation: CASIRPGGNTGELFF.

This clone was observed once. The chain uses TRBV28 and TRBJ1-5; the D is unclear. The CDR3 totals 12 residues. CDR1 MDHEN and CDR2 SYDVKM come from the germline V gene. Trimming cost V 5 bases and J 6 bases, with 8 bases left between them. The CDR3 protein is CASSPGSQPQHF. The DNA of the CDR3 is TGTGCCAGCAGTCCGGGTTCTCAGCCCCAGCATTTT.